What follows are 21 T cell receptor beta chains derived from one specimen sequenced in a study of PD-L1 blockade in urothelial cancer. Assay used: immunoSEQ multiplex PCR; TCRdb lists only in-frame clones, some missing. The profile shows fewer than 2,000 clones, approximately 37% of them singletons. The source material was tumor tissue, sampled before atezolizumab (anti-PD-L1) treatment. Source of these receptors: a man between 50 and 59 years old with urothelial cancer.

The J gene is TRBJ1-1, the V gene TRBV5-1; 7 bases agree with TRBD1. V lost 3 bases, J lost 3 bases, and 14 bases stayed unmatched. CDR3 length equals 17 residues. CDR1 and CDR2 from the germline V gene are SGHRS and YFSETQ. CDR3 sequence: CASSSPPGQIRDTEAFF. DNA for the CDR3: TGCGCCAGCAGCTCGCCGCCGGGACAGATCAGGGACACTGAAGCTTTCTTT.

This clone was counted a few times. J is TRBJ2-2 and V is TRBV28; D remains unclear. The V and J ends lost 3 bases and 6 bases respectively, with 17 bases between them. Per germline, CDR1 MDHEN and CDR2 SYDVKM. The CDR3 is 16 amino acids. CDR3 amino acids: CASSLSPSLGSGELFF. CDR3 nucleotides: TGTGCCAGCAGTTTGTCACCCAGCCTGGGTTCCGGGGAGCTGTTTTTT. Filled out from reference TRBV28 and TRBJ2-2, the complete variable domain reads DVKVTQSSRYLVKRTGEKVFLECVQDMDHENMFWYRQDPGLGLRLIYFSYDVKMKEKGDIPEGYSVSREKKERFSLILESASTNQTSMYLCASSLSPSLGSGELFFGEGSRLTVL.

The rearrangement joins TRBV28 to TRBJ2-3, with 8 nucleotides matching TRBD2. The CDR3 totals 14 residues. Germline V gene lookup returns CDR1 MDHEN and CDR2 SYDVKM. J gave up 3 bases and V 6 bases, and 5 bases lay outside the gene matches. CDR3 region: CASSLRLATDTQYF. The CDR3 DNA sequence: TGTGCCAGCAGCCTAAGACTAGCGACAGATACGCAGTATTTT.

This clone is labeled as medium-sized. Mismatch with germline at one junction end may stem from a read error. V and J are TRBV6-8 and TRBJ2-1; perhaps TRBD2 as D (6 bases). The germline CDR1 and CDR2 sequences are MNHGY and SAAAGT. The CDR3 is 14 residues long. CDR3 nucleotide sequence: TGTGCCATCAGTGGAGGGAAATGGAACAATGAGCAGTTCTTC. Translating gives CAISGGKWNNEQFF.

The genes are TRBV10-2 and TRBJ2-1, with TRBD1 matching over 9 bases. The V and J ends lost 7 bases and 5 bases, in that order; junction bases with no gene match: 12. The CDR3 contains 16 residues. Germline V CDR1 and CDR2: WSHSY, SAAADI. CDR3 sequence (DNA): TGCGCCAGCATTCCGAGGGGGACAGGGTACGACAATGAGCAGTTCTTC. Residues: CASIPRGTGYDNEQFF.

The genes are TRBV30 and TRBJ1-4; D remains unclear. Deletions cut 2 bases from V and 3 bases from J, with 10 bases between. Per germline, CDR1 GTSNPN and CDR2 SVGIG (reference sequence). There are 14 residues in the CDR3. The CDR3 region is CAWSIGGPNEKLFF. CDR3 sequence (DNA): TGTGCCTGGAGTATCGGCGGGCCTAATGAAAAACTGTTTTTT.

The chain couples TRBV14 to TRBJ2-3, with a tentative D call TRBD1 (7 bases). The CDR3 is 18 residues long. Germline V gene sequence: CDR1 SGHDN, CDR2 FVKESK. V gave up 3 bases and J gave up 6 bases, with 25 bases separating them. CDR3 region: CASSHPPSARGNSDTQYF. CDR3 DNA: TGTGCCAGCAGCCATCCGCCTAGCGCCAGGGGGAACTCCGATACGCAGTATTTT.

This clone was counted only a few times. This chain connects TRBV2 to TRBJ2-3, with D hard to call. V was pared by 7 bases and J by 5 bases, with 10 bases between. Germline CDR1 and CDR2: SNHLY and FYNNEI. The CDR3 spans 12 residues. The CDR3 loop reads CASNPMEDTQYF. The CDR3 DNA sequence: TGTGCCAGCAACCCTATGGAAGATACGCAGTATTTT.

The chain is built from TRBV18 and TRBJ2-7, with D tentatively TRBD1 (5 bases). Trimming removed 3 bases at V and 3 bases at J, with 12 bases between. This CDR3 spans 14 amino acids. CDR1 KGHSH and CDR2 LQKENI come from the germline V gene. The DNA of the CDR3 is TGTGCCAGCTCACCGGCAGGGTACTTCTACGAGCAGTACTTC. Translation gives CASSPAGYFYEQYF.

This chain uses TRBV28 with TRBJ1-5, with 7 bases identical to TRBD1. CDR1 and CDR2 from the germline V gene are MDHEN and SYDVKM. Trimming took 3 bases from V and 6 from J; bases not matched to a gene: 14. The CDR3 consists of 17 residues. CDR3 DNA: TGTGCCAGCAGTTTCGCGCGGCGCAGGGGGAGGGGTCAGCCCCAGCATTTT. Translating gives CASSFARRRGRGQPQHF.

The chain couples TRBV29-1 to TRBJ2-1, with 12 bases lining up with TRBD2. Losses at the gene ends were 5 bases for V and 6 bases for J; bases not matched to a gene: 2. There are 13 residues in the CDR3. Germline values: CDR1 SQVTM, CDR2 ANQGSEA. This CDR3 reads CSVLTSGSNEQFF. The CDR3, as DNA: TGCAGCGTTTTGACTAGCGGGAGCAATGAGCAGTTCTTC.

This clone was seen only a few times. This chain uses TRBV6-8 with TRBJ1-3, with 8 bases aligning to TRBD1. Germline CDR1 and CDR2: MNHGY and SAAAGT. J lost 2 bases, V lost 5 bases, and 8 bases had no gene match. The CDR3 length is 16 residues. The chain's CDR3 is CASSVDRDETGNTIYF. CDR3 sequence (DNA): TGTGCCAGCAGTGTGGACAGGGACGAAACTGGAAACACCATATATTTT.

The chain joins TRBV19 to TRBJ1-2; possible D gene TRBD1, 6 bases. V dropped 3 bases and J dropped 4 bases, with 12 bases sitting between them. Germline V gene sequence: CDR1 LNHDA, CDR2 SQIVND (reference sequence). The CDR3 is 14 residues long. CDR3 DNA sequence: TGTGCCAGTAGTATGGCAGGGGTCTTCTATGGCTACACCTTC. As protein: CASSMAGVFYGYTF.

This clone came up a few times. The V gene is TRBV6-8, the J gene TRBJ1-1; D is undetermined. Per germline, CDR1 MNHGY and CDR2 SAAAGT. There are 15 residues in the CDR3. V gave up 0 bases and J gave up 0 bases, with 8 bases separating them. CDR3 in DNA: TGTGCCAGCAGTTACTCGGCAGCAATGAACACTGAAGCTTTCTTT. Translation: CASSYSAAMNTEAFF.

J is TRBJ2-7 and V is TRBV19; D is tentatively TRBD1 or TRBD2 (5 bases each). V was cut by 7 bases and J by 3 bases, with 10 bases left in between. Germline V gives CDR1 LNHDA, CDR2 SQIVND (reference sequence). This CDR3 has 12 residues. DNA for the CDR3: TGTGCCAGTAAGGGACCTTTCTACGAGCAGTACTTC. Translation: CASKGPFYEQYF.

The J gene is TRBJ2-7, the V gene TRBV2, with 7 bases matching TRBD2. V was pared by 6 bases and J by 6 bases, with 8 bases of the junction left unmatched. CDR1 and CDR2 from the germline V gene are SNHLY and FYNNEI. The CDR3 has 13 residues. CDR3 sequence (DNA): TGTGCCAGCAGGGGGTGGGGCGGGAGCGAGCAGTACTTC. Translating it yields CASRGWGGSEQYF.

This chain's CDR3 is CASSDGGRVLTGELFF. The CDR3 bases are TGCGCCAGCAGTGATGGGGGGCGCGTCCTCACCGGGGAGCTGTTTTTT. V gene TRBV10-1 combines with J gene TRBJ2-2; D might be TRBD1 or TRBD2, each matching 6 bases. V dropped 3 bases and J dropped 4 bases, with 15 bases sitting between them. The CDR3 runs to 16 residues. The germline V gene has CDR1 WNHNN and CDR2 SYGVQD (reference sequence).

A few counts support this clone. The chain uses TRBV28 and TRBJ1-2; D is uncertain. V was shortened by 2 bases and J by 4 bases, with 5 bases between the two germline ends. The germline V gene has CDR1 MDHEN and CDR2 SYDVKM. The CDR3 is 12 residues long. The CDR3 loop reads CASSLLRYGYTF. DNA for the CDR3: TGTGCCAGCAGTTTACTTCGCTATGGCTACACCTTC.

The chain has TRBV19 and TRBJ2-7; 10 bases agree with TRBD2. V lost 3 bases to trimming and J lost 7 bases; unmatched junction nucleotides: 12. The CDR3 contains 16 residues. Germline lookup yields CDR1 LNHDA and CDR2 SQIVND (reference sequence). The chain's CDR3 is CASSMVASGSLGEQYF. In nucleotides, the CDR3 is TGTGCCAGTAGTATGGTGGCTAGCGGGAGCCTCGGGGAGCAGTACTTC.

The CDR3 here is CASSQLGGRTNEKLFF. The CDR3, as DNA: TGTGCCAGCAGCCAGTTAGGTGGGAGAACTAATGAAAAACTGTTTTTT. The rearrangement joins TRBV14 to TRBJ1-4, with unresolved D. CDR1 is SGHDN and CDR2 is FVKESK in the germline V gene. The CDR3 loop spans 16 amino acids. V gave up 3 bases and J gave up 1 base, with 12 bases separating them.

The rearrangement joins TRBV28 to TRBJ2-2, with TRBD2 matching over 15 bases. CDR3 length equals 19 residues. From germline, CDR1 is MDHEN and CDR2 SYDVKM. V shed 1 base and J 5 bases; nucleotides not matched to a gene: 8. CDR3 bases: TGTGCCAGCAGTTTATCGCCGGGACTAGCGGGAGGTCGGACCGGGGAGCTGTTTTTT. This gives the protein CASSLSPGLAGGRTGELFF.